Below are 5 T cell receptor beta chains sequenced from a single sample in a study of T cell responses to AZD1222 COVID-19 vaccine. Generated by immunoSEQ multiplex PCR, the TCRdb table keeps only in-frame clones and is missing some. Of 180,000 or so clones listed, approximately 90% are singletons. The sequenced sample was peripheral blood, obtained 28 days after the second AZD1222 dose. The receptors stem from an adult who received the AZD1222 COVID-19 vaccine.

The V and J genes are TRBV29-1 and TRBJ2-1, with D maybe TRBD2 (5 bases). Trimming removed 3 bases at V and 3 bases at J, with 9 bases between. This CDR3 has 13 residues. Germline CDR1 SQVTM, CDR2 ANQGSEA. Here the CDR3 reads CSVDWESYNEQFF. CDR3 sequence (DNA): TGCAGCGTTGACTGGGAGAGCTACAATGAGCAGTTCTTC.

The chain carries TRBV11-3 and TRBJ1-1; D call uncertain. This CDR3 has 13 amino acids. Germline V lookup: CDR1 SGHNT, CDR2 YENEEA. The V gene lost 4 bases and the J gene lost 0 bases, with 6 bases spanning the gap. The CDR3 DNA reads TGTGCCAGCAGCTCGGATTTGAACACTGAAGCTTTCTTT. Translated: CASSSDLNTEAFF.

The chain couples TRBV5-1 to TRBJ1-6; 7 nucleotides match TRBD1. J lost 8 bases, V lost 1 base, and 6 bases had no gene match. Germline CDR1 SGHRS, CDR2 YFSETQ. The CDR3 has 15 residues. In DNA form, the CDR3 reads TGCGCCAGCAGCTTGACAGGGGTAACCGATTCACCCCTCCACTTT. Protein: CASSLTGVTDSPLHF. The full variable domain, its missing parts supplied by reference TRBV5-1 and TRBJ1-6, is KAGVTQTPRYLIKTRGQQVTLSCSPISGHRSVSWYQQTPGQGLQFLFEYFSETQRNKGNFPGRFSGRQFSNSRSEMNVSTLELGDSALYLCASSLTGVTDSPLHFGNGTRLTVT.

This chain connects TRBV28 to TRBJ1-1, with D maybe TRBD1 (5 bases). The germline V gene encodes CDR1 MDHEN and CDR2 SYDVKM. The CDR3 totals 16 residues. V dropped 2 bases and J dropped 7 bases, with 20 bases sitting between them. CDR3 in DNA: TGTGCCAGCAGTTTAGACGGCAGGGTAGGTTTTTATGAAGCTTTCTTT. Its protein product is CASSLDGRVGFYEAFF.

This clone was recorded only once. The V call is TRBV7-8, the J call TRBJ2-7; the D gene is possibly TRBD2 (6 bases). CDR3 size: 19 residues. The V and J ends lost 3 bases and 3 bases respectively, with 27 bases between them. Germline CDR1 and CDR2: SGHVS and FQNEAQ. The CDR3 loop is CASSFATGVGLRSYYEQYF. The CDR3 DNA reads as TGTGCCAGCAGCTTTGCGACGGGGGTGGGGTTAAGGTCGTACTACGAGCAGTACTTC. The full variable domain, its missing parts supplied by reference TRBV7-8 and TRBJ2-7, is GAGVSQSPRYKVAKRGQDVALRCDPISGHVSLFWYQQALGQGPEFLTYFQNEAQLDKSGLPSDRFFAERPEGSVSTLKIQRTQQEDSAVYLCASSFATGVGLRSYYEQYFGPGTRLTVT.